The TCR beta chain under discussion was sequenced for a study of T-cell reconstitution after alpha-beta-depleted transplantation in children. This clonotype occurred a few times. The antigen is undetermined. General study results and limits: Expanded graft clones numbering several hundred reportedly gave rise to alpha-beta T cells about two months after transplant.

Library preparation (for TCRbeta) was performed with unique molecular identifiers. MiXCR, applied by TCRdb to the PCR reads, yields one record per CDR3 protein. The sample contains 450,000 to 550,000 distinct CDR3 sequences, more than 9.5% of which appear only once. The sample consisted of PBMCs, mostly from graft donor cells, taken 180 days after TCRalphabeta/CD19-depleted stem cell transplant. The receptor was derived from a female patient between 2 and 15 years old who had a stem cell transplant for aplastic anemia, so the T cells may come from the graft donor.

CDR3 residues: CASSVPGQGGEKLFF. CDR3 in DNA: TGTGCCAGCAGCGTTCCGGGACAGGGAGGTGAAAAACTGTTTTTT. This chain connects TRBV9 to TRBJ1-4, with TRBD1 matching 9 bases. The CDR3 sequence is 15 residues long. CDR1 SGDLS and CDR2 YYNGEE come from the germline V gene. The J segment lost 7 bases and the V segment lost 2 bases, leaving 6 bases of the junction unmatched.